These 8 T cell receptor beta chains were all obtained from the same sample, sequenced in a study of blood T cell repertoires in COVID-19. Clones were read by immunoSEQ multiplex PCR, and TCRdb kept only the in-frame ones, dropping some. The sample records around 260,000 clones, 70% to 85% being singletons. The sequenced material came from peripheral blood. These TCRs come from a human donor with COVID-19, enrolled during active disease. The donor label of this sample is uncertain.

This clone came up once. The chain recombines TRBV18 with TRBJ2-3; 8 nucleotides align to TRBD2. The V gene end was trimmed by 3 bases and the J gene end by 0 bases; junction bases not matched to a gene: 14. There are 19 residues in the CDR3. Looked up from germline, CDR1 is KGHSH and CDR2 is LQKENI. The CDR3 here is CASSPLGSSGATSTDTQYF. CDR3 nucleotides: TGTGCCAGCTCACCCTTGGGAAGTAGCGGGGCCACTAGCACAGATACGCAGTATTTT.

V usage is TRBV5-1 and J usage is TRBJ2-1; 7 bases are a match to TRBD2. The CDR3 has 15 residues. Germline trimming cut 0 bases from V and 10 bases from J; bases unmatched to any gene: 10. CDR1 is SGHRS, CDR2 YFSETQ, per germline. This CDR3 is CASSLDLAGAREQFF. In nucleotides, the CDR3 is TGCGCCAGCAGCTTGGACTTGGCGGGAGCTAGAGAGCAGTTCTTC.

The V and J genes are TRBV24-1 and TRBJ1-5, with a possible D match to TRBD1 (5 bases). Germline V CDR1 and CDR2: KGHDR, SFDVKD. Trimming pared 7 bases from V and 4 bases from J, leaving 13 bases between. This CDR3 spans 14 amino acids. The CDR3 sequence is CATSPAGGNQPQHF. CDR3 bases: TGTGCCACCAGCCCTGCGGGGGGGAATCAGCCCCAGCATTTT.

This sequence joins TRBV4-1 and TRBJ2-7; the match to TRBD2 covers 16 bases. Germline lookup yields CDR1 MGHRA and CDR2 YSYEKL. Losses at the gene ends were 1 base for V and 6 bases for J; bases not matched to a gene: 12. The CDR3 covers 19 residues. CDR3 in DNA: TGCGCCAGCAGCCAAGCAGAGACCGGGACTAGCGGGAGGGCTTCCGAGCAGTACTTC. Translating gives CASSQAETGTSGRASEQYF.

Here the CDR3 reads CASSRRTGHYSNQPQHF. As DNA, the CDR3 is TGTGCCAGCAGTCGGAGGACAGGTCACTATAGCAATCAGCCCCAGCATTTT. This rearrangement joins TRBV6-6 to TRBJ1-5, with TRBD1 matching over 7 bases. This CDR3 is built from 17 residues. The V segment lost 5 bases and the J segment 0 bases; nucleotides outside the gene matches: 10. Per the germline V gene, CDR1 is MNHNY and CDR2 is SVGAGI (reference sequence).

The genes are TRBV5-1 and TRBJ2-1, with 10 bases aligning to TRBD2. The CDR3 runs 15 residues. Trimming cost V 4 bases and J 5 bases; bases outside gene matches: 6. The V gene's germline CDR1 is SGHRS and CDR2 YFSETQ. The DNA of the CDR3 is TGCGCCAGCAGCCCAGCGGGAGGGTCCGACAATGAGCAGTTCTTC. This encodes CASSPAGGSDNEQFF.

The rearrangement joins TRBV4-3 to TRBJ1-6, with 8 bases that match TRBD1. V lost 0 bases and J lost 11; bases outside the gene matches: 9. Germline lookup yields CDR1 LGHNA and CDR2 YSLEER. There are 16 residues in the CDR3. CDR3 nucleotide sequence: TGCGCCAGCAGCCAAGAAGAAGGACAGGGCAGGACACCCCTCCACTTT. Its translation: CASSQEEGQGRTPLHF.

This clone was observed a few times. V usage is TRBV3-1 (or the pseudogene TRBV3-2) and J usage is TRBJ1-5; D remains ambiguous. The germline V and J ends were trimmed by 0 bases and 1 base, with 7 bases remaining between them. The CDR3 is 15 residues long. Germline CDR1 reads LGHDT; CDR2 reads YNNKEL (reference sequence). The CDR3 loop reads CASSQDSRSNQPQHF. DNA for the CDR3: TGTGCCAGCAGCCAAGATTCCAGGAGCAATCAGCCCCAGCATTTT.